These 10 T cell receptor beta chains originate from one sample sequenced in a study of OX40 agonist ivuxolimab in advanced cancers. Some clones are missing from TCRdb's copy, which holds only in-frame ones; the method was immunoSEQ multiplex PCR. The table has fewer than 90,000 clones, 85% seen once. The specimen comprised CD4+ or CD8+ T cells sorted from blood, sampled in a trial of the OX40 agonist ivuxolimab. These receptors were obtained from an adult with an advanced solid tumor such as melanoma, head and neck, liver or kidney cancer.

The V call is TRBV5-6, the J call TRBJ2-7; possible D gene TRBD2, 5 bases. Trimming pared 4 bases from V and 2 bases from J, leaving 10 bases between. CDR1 and CDR2 (germline): SGHDT, YYEEEE. The CDR3 length is 13 residues. The CDR3 DNA is TGTGCCAGCAGCCATGGACTGGCCTACGAGCAGTACTTC. It specifies CASSHGLAYEQYF.

The CDR3 reads CASRPGGTVNTEAFF. DNA of the CDR3: TGTGCCAGTCGACCCGGGGGGACAGTAAACACTGAAGCTTTCTTT. J is TRBJ1-1 and V is TRBV19; TRBD1 aligns across 7 bases. The CDR3 is 15 amino acids. The J segment lost 2 bases and the V segment lost 8 bases, leaving 11 bases of the junction unmatched. CDR1 and CDR2 from the germline V gene are LNHDA and SQIVND (reference sequence).

The chain combines TRBV11-3 with TRBJ1-1, with D uncertain. V was trimmed by 1 base and J by 1 base, leaving 7 bases between them. The CDR3 sequence is 14 residues long. Germline CDR1 SGHNT, CDR2 YENEEA. The CDR3 region is CASSLGAANTEAFF. The DNA of the CDR3 is TGTGCCAGCAGCTTAGGGGCAGCGAACACTGAAGCTTTCTTT.

Of note for this clone: Within the sample, other DNA sequences also encode this same CDR3. This chain links TRBV6-1 with TRBJ2-5; 7 bases align to TRBD2. The CDR3 runs to 11 residues. V dropped 9 bases and J dropped 5; count of bases not matched to a gene: 3. CDR1 and CDR2 from the germline V gene are MNHNS and SASEGT. This chain's CDR3 is CASRRGETQYF. The CDR3 DNA reads TGTGCCAGTCGGCGGGGGGAGACCCAGTACTTC.

The chain uses TRBV6-5 and TRBJ1-2; D call uncertain. Germline lookup yields CDR1 MNHEY and CDR2 SVGAGI. The V gene lost 8 bases and the J gene lost 9 bases, with 19 bases spanning the gap. The CDR3 sequence is 13 residues long. This chain's CDR3 is CASSFGESVRYTF. In nucleotides, the CDR3 is TGTGCCAGCTCCTTCGGGGAGTCCGTGCGCTACACCTTC.

The gene calls are TRBV7-9 and TRBJ1-1; perhaps TRBD1 as D (6 bases). The CDR3 is 13 residues long. Trimming cost V 3 bases and J 8 bases, with 13 bases left between them. Germline CDR1 and CDR2: SEHNR and FQNEAQ (reference sequence). The DNA for the CDR3 is TGTGCCAGCAGCTTCTTTGGACAGACCGAAGCTTTCTTT. Translation: CASSFFGQTEAFF.

This chain links TRBV4-1 with TRBJ1-1; TRBD1 agrees at 10 bases. The CDR3 is 14 residues long. Germline trimming cut 5 bases from V and 11 bases from J; bases unmatched to any gene: 11. Germline V CDR1 and CDR2: MGHRA, YSYEKL. CDR3: CASSGQGDLEVAFF. Written as DNA, the CDR3 is TGCGCCAGCAGCGGACAGGGGGACCTTGAAGTGGCTTTCTTT.

This rearrangement joins TRBV11-2 to TRBJ1-1; no firm D call. The germline CDR1 and CDR2 sequences are SGHAT and FQNNGV. V was clipped by 0 bases and J by 0 bases, with 8 bases between them. The length of the CDR3 is 15 residues. CDR3 sequence: CASSLDVALNTEAFF. In DNA, the CDR3 is TGTGCCAGCAGCTTAGATGTGGCTTTGAACACTGAAGCTTTCTTT.

The chain links TRBV7-2 to TRBJ2-5; D is uncertain. Per the germline V gene, CDR1 is SGHTA and CDR2 is FQGNSA. V shed 10 bases and J shed 4 bases, with 10 bases lying between them. This CDR3 has 11 residues. The chain's CDR3 is CAIASVETQYF. The DNA of the CDR3 is TGTGCCATCGCATCGGTAGAGACCCAGTACTTC. Using reference TRBV7-2 and TRBJ2-5 for the parts outside the CDR3, the full variable domain is GAGVSQSPSNKVTEKGKDVELRCDPISGHTALYWYRQSLGQGLEFLIYFQGNSAPDKSGLPSDRFSAERTGGSVSTLTIQRTQQEDSAVYLCAIASVETQYFGPGTRLLVL.

This clone was detected only once. The V call is TRBV9, the J call TRBJ2-3, with D possibly being TRBD2 (6 bases). CDR1 and CDR2 (germline): SGDLS, YYNGEE. V was shortened by 0 bases and J by 6 bases, with 14 bases between the two germline ends. The CDR3 loop spans 15 amino acids. The CDR3 DNA reads TGTGCCAGCAGCGTAGTACTAGGGGAGGCGGATACGCAGTATTTT. Translation: CASSVVLGEADTQYF. Full variable domain (remainder filled in from reference TRBV9 and TRBJ2-3): DSGVTQTPKHLITATGQRVTLRCSPRSGDLSVYWYQQSLDQGLQFLIQYYNGEERAKGNILERFSAQQFPDLHSELNLSSLELGDSALYFCASSVVLGEADTQYFGPGTRLTVL.